Below, 16 T cell receptor beta chains from the same sample are listed, as sequenced in a study of technical replicates of blood from a few donors. Using immunoSEQ multiplex PCR, the repertoire was profiled, and TCRdb retains in-frame clones only, with some absent. The data hold approximately 16,000 clones, with 86% observed a single time. The sequencing sample was made of PBMCs. Receptors were obtained from a human donor in good health.

The chain recombines TRBV10-1 with TRBJ2-1; D might be TRBD2 (6 bases). Trimming stripped 7 bases from V and 0 bases from J, with 13 bases between. Looked up from germline, CDR1 is WNHNN and CDR2 is SYGVQD (reference sequence). CDR3 length equals 15 residues. CDR3 sequence (DNA): TGCGCCAGCACCCCCGGGGGAGGCTCCTACAATGAGCAGTTCTTC. Encoded protein: CASTPGGGSYNEQFF.

The genes are TRBV27 and TRBJ2-3, with D unclear. V shed 6 bases and J shed 0 bases, with 13 bases lying between them. This CDR3 region has 15 residues. Germline loops: CDR1 MNHEY, CDR2 SMNVEV (reference sequence). The CDR3 reads CASSHFGSSTDTQYF. In DNA form, the CDR3 reads TGTGCCAGCAGCCATTTCGGGTCTAGCACAGATACGCAGTATTTT.

This chain joins TRBV6-1 and TRBJ2-7, with 7 bases lining up with TRBD2. The ends lost 3 bases at V and 5 bases at J; junction bases unmatched: 10. The CDR3 totals 15 residues. Germline assignment: CDR1 MNHNS and CDR2 SASEGT. CDR3 nucleotide sequence: TGTGCCAGCAGTGATGGGGCGGGAGCCCCGCACGAGCAGTACTTC. It yields the protein CASSDGAGAPHEQYF.

The V call is TRBV27, the J call TRBJ1-5; D possibly corresponds to TRBD1 (5 bases). From germline, CDR1 is MNHEY and CDR2 SMNVEV (reference sequence). V dropped 0 bases and J dropped 2 bases, with 8 bases sitting between them. The CDR3 totals 15 residues. CDR3 sequence reads: CASSLSWGGNQPQHF. The CDR3 coding sequence is TGTGCCAGCAGTTTATCATGGGGCGGCAATCAGCCCCAGCATTTT.

This rearrangement joins TRBV5-1 to TRBJ1-1; TRBD1 is a possible D gene (5 bases). The V and J ends lost 4 bases and 0 bases respectively, with 13 bases between them. The germline gives CDR1 SGHRS, CDR2 YFSETQ. The CDR3 runs 15 residues. The CDR3: CASSLQQAMNTEAFF. The CDR3 coding sequence is TGCGCCAGCAGCCTCCAACAGGCCATGAACACTGAAGCTTTCTTT.

The chain has TRBV7-6 and TRBJ2-3, with D perhaps TRBD2 (5 bases). Per the germline V gene, CDR1 is SGHVS and CDR2 is FNYEAQ. Trimming pared 3 bases from V and 8 bases from J, leaving 12 bases between. There are 13 residues in the CDR3. In nucleotides, the CDR3 is TGTGCCAGCAGCTTCTCCGCGGGCGGTACGCAGTATTTT. Amino acids: CASSFSAGGTQYF.

This clone has just a few counts. The rearrangement joins TRBV29-1 to TRBJ2-7, with 9 bases that match TRBD1. The CDR3 sequence is 13 residues long. The germline gives CDR1 SQVTM, CDR2 ANQGSEA. Germline trimming cut 3 bases from V and 6 bases from J; bases unmatched to any gene: 6. The CDR3 DNA is TGCAGCGTTGAGGAGGGACAGGGAGGCGAGCAGTACTTC. This encodes CSVEEGQGGEQYF.

The V and J genes are TRBV10-1 and TRBJ2-3, with D maybe TRBD2 (5 bases). V was shortened by 3 bases and J by 4 bases, with 11 bases between the two germline ends. The CDR3 length is 14 residues. Germline V CDR1 and CDR2: WNHNN, SYGVQD (reference sequence). The CDR3 spells CASSDRGSPDTQYF. Written as DNA, the CDR3 is TGCGCCAGCAGTGACCGGGGAAGCCCAGATACGCAGTATTTT.

The chain combines TRBV19 with TRBJ2-7; 9 nucleotides line up with TRBD2. Germline loops: CDR1 LNHDA, CDR2 SQIVND (reference sequence). CDR3 length equals 15 residues. Trimming cost V 5 bases and J 0 bases; bases outside gene matches: 5. The CDR3 bases are TGTGCCAGTAGTTTCTCTAGCGGGGCCTCCTACGAGCAGTACTTC. Translating gives CASSFSSGASYEQYF. Full variable domain (remainder filled in from reference TRBV19 and TRBJ2-7): DGGITQSPKYLFRKEGQNVTLSCEQNLNHDAMYWYRQDPGQGLRLIYYSQIVNDFQKGDIAEGYSVSREKKESFPLTVTSAQKNPTAFYLCASSFSSGASYEQYFGPGTRLTVT.

The chain joins TRBV28 to TRBJ1-1; D unclear. Germline CDR1 is MDHEN and CDR2 is SYDVKM. This CDR3 has 13 amino acids. Between the trimmed V and J ends, which lost 5 bases and 5 bases, there was a span of 12 bases. The CDR3 bases are TGTGCCAGCAGTAGGGAGGGTAGGACTGAAGCTTTCTTT. It specifies CASSREGRTEAFF.

The rearrangement joins TRBV28 to TRBJ2-7; 11 bases are a match to TRBD2. Germline V gene data show CDR1 as MDHEN and CDR2 as SYDVKM. Unmatched junction bases numbered 7, after V lost 5 bases and J lost 4 bases. The CDR3 extends over 15 amino acids. The CDR3 is CASSMPSGRTYEQYF. CDR3 nucleotide sequence: TGTGCCAGCAGTATGCCTAGCGGGAGGACGTACGAGCAGTACTTC. The full variable domain, completed using reference TRBV28 and TRBJ2-7, is DVKVTQSSRYLVKRTGEKVFLECVQDMDHENMFWYRQDPGLGLRLIYFSYDVKMKEKGDIPEGYSVSREKKERFSLILESASTNQTSMYLCASSMPSGRTYEQYFGPGTRLTVT.

The V gene is TRBV4-2, the J gene TRBJ1-4, with TRBD1 identical over 10 bases. This CDR3 spans 16 amino acids. The ends lost 1 base at V and 8 bases at J; junction bases unmatched: 7. Germline CDR1 reads LGHNA; CDR2 reads YNFKEQ. CDR3 loop: CASSQVTGTGDEKLFF. The CDR3 bases are TGTGCCAGCAGCCAAGTGACCGGGACAGGGGACGAAAAACTGTTTTTT.

The chain has TRBV5-4 and TRBJ1-4; perhaps TRBD1 as D (6 bases). Trimming cost V 0 bases and J 5 bases, with 14 bases left between them. The CDR3 runs to 16 residues. Germline CDR1 and CDR2: SGHNT and YYREEE (reference sequence). This chain's CDR3 is CASSLGGGSTNEKLFF. In DNA form, the CDR3 reads TGTGCCAGCAGCTTGGGGGGGGGCTCCACAAATGAAAAACTGTTTTTT.

This clone was detected only once. The chain links TRBV5-1 to TRBJ1-2; D might be TRBD1 (5 bases). Per the germline V gene, CDR1 is SGHRS and CDR2 is YFSETQ. The CDR3 consists of 16 residues. V lost 4 bases to trimming and J lost 10 bases, with 26 bases between them. CDR3 coding DNA: TGCGCCAGCAGCAACCCTTCGGCAGGGCAGGAAGTCGTCTACACCTTC. This encodes CASSNPSAGQEVVYTF.

V is TRBV6-5 and J is TRBJ1-5; 7 positions match TRBD1. Per germline, CDR1 MNHEY and CDR2 SVGAGI. The V gene end was trimmed by 2 bases and the J gene end by 5 bases; junction bases not matched to a gene: 6. The CDR3 runs 15 residues. The CDR3 DNA reads as TGTGCCAGCAGTTACACAGGGGAAAGCGATCAGCCCCAGCATTTT. Its protein product is CASSYTGESDQPQHF.

The rearrangement uses TRBV5-1 and TRBJ1-1; 8 bases align to TRBD1. V lost 1 base, J lost 1 base, and 0 bases stayed unmatched. CDR3 size: 14 residues. Germline V lookup: CDR1 SGHRS, CDR2 YFSETQ. CDR3 protein: CASSLQGANTEAFF. The CDR3 region has the DNA TGCGCCAGCAGCTTGCAGGGGGCGAACACTGAAGCTTTCTTT.